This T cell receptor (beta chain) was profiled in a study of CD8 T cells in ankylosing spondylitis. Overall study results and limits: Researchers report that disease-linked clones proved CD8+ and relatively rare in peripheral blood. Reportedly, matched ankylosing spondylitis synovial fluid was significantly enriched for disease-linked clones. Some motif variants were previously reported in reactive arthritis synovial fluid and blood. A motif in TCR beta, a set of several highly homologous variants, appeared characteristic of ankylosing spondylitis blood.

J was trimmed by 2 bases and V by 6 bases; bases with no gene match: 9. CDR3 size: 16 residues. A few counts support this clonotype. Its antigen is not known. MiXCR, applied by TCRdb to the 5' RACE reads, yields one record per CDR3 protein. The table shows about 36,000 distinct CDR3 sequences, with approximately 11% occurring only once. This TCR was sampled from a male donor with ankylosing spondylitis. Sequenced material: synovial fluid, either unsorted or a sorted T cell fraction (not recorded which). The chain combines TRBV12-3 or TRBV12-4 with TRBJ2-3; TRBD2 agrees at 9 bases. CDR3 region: CASSPERGDHTDTQYF. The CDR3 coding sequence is TGTGCCAGCAGCCCCGAGCGGGGGGACCACACAGATACGCAGTATTTT.